This entry concerns a single TCR beta chain. This clonotype is judged medium-sized (0.01 to 0.1%). The specificity of this receptor is unknown. No per-base quality is available; no much larger clone lies one base away. Unsorted PBMC libraries were generated from 2 million PBMCs stored in RNAlater at -80 °C until RNA extraction. Multiple sclerosis patients were enrolled in a US clinical protocol under which disease progression was evaluated by magnetic resonance imaging. Peripheral blood was subjected to Ficoll-Hypaque density gradient centrifugation to isolate PBMCs, which were then cryopreserved in liquid nitrogen. To synthesize cDNA, template-switch 5'RACE was performed with a primer carrying a 10-nucleotide random unique molecular identifier so that each TCR transcript was tagged. Over 200 million TCR-beta sequences, covering 15-18 subjects, were produced in each sequencing run. The RNeasy kit was used for extraction of total RNA. Using the KAPA Real-time Library Amplification kit, TCR-beta VDJ regions were amplified with primers for the TCR constant region and the 5'RACE anchor. A first PCR added sample indexes and Illumina adaptors, after which a second PCR increased the library yield. The roughly 650 bp TCR product was size-selected on a 2% E-gel SizeSelection system after Ampure bead purification. Before pooling, library quality was assessed on a Bioanalyzer, concentration was determined with Qubit, and library quantification was performed with the Kapa Library Quantification kit. Libraries were sequenced paired-end 2 x 150 bp on an Illumina HiSeq 2500. To increase sequence diversity, about 25-31% phiX was spiked into each library pool. On the study's bioinformatics: The UMI-based MiGEC pipeline processed quality-filtered reads and removed over 75% of raw TCR sequences during error correction. IMGT germline references were used for aligning VDJ genes, and each clonotype was defined as a unique CDR3 amino acid sequence together with its V-J genes. Clonal expansion, Shannon diversity and CDR3 relatedness were evaluated with VDJtools (CalcPairwiseDistances, ClusterSamples), while phylogenetic trees were built in CLCbio workbench. Expanded clones were defined as having at least 8 unique UMIs, based on coefficient-of-variation modelling across technical triplicates. TCRdb ran its own pipeline on the public reads, namely fastp trimming at Q25 and MiXCR clone calling, and kept in-frame beta chains. Identical CDR3 protein sequences are pooled into one entry, listed with their most common genes and DNA. TCRdb's processing, not the authors' own work, is the source of the V and J calls. The sample has tens of thousands of distinct CDR3 sequences on record, 3.4% of them singletons. Together, the top ten hold about 3.5% of the sample.

CDR1 is given as SGHRS and CDR2 as YFSETQ, both from the germline V gene. The junction carries 4 bases between V and J, which are trimmed by 0 bases and 1 base respectively. The CDR3 contains 13 residues, cysteine and phenylalanine counted. CDR3 DNA is the only sequence kept; it has 39 bases, read in frame from the first base. This sample is drawn from a study of neurological immune-mediated disorders (dated 2019 in TCRdb). Some background on the complete study: Of the roughly 34 multiple sclerosis patients, around 30 had relapsing-remitting MS and 3 had secondary progressive MS. The study compared peripheral blood TCR-beta repertoires of HTLV-I-associated myelopathy (HAM/TSP) patients, multiple sclerosis patients and healthy controls using UMI-based sequencing. The 90 to 120 TCR-beta libraries covered PBMC samples along with longitudinal samples, technical triplicates, and paired sorted CD4+ and CD8+ T-cell subsets. The cohort comprised some 71 subjects: roughly 15 HAM/TSP patients, approximately 34 multiple sclerosis patients and about 20 healthy controls. Study-wide conclusions, independent of this receptor: TCR clonal expansion was highest in HAM/TSP patients and lowest in MS patients, with MS patients falling below even healthy controls. Phylogenetic analysis grouped repertoires from 18 of 34 MS patients into a cluster of related CDR3 sequences, suggesting a possible repertoire-level signature. No clinical or MRI features were associated with the MS cluster, and the authors said that larger cohorts are needed. No identical CDR3 amino acid sequences were shared among expanded clones across subjects, suggesting private TCR-beta repertoires in all groups.

The sample comprised PBMCs. The TCR comes from a man in his forties or fifties with multiple sclerosis. The chain is made from TRBV5-1 and TRBJ1-1; no D gene call is confident. The CDR3 protein sequence reads: CASSLGGNTEAFF. The nucleotide sequence is TGCGCCAGCAGCTTGGGAGGGAACACTGAAGCTTTCTTT.